This T cell receptor beta chain was identified during a study of graft-versus-host responses after intestinal transplantation. Background on the study: Recipients uniformly received anti-thymocyte globulin induction, followed by tacrolimus and steroids for 2 to 4 years.

Germline CDR1 LGHNA, CDR2 YNFKEQ. The CDR3 length is 15 residues. The V and J ends lost 1 base and 6 bases, in that order; junction bases with no gene match: 5. Sequencing was performed with immunoSEQ multiplex PCR; in TCRdb, only in-frame clones are kept and a portion is missing. The sample lists about 59,000 clones, around 93% occurring once. Comments on this clone: Its specificity is unknown.

Study-wide results and caveats: An association linked early post-transplant HvG declines with peak circulating GvH clone levels.

This TCR derives from a human donor who was the organ donor for an intestinal transplant. The chain joins TRBV4-2 to TRBJ2-1, with 8 bases identical to TRBD2. This sample comprised unstimulated CD4+ T cells sorted from spleen or lymph node cells, obtained before transplant. The CDR3 region is CASSQVGGAVNEQFF. Here the CDR3 DNA reads TGTGCCAGCAGCCAAGTCGGGGGGGCCGTCAATGAGCAGTTCTTC.